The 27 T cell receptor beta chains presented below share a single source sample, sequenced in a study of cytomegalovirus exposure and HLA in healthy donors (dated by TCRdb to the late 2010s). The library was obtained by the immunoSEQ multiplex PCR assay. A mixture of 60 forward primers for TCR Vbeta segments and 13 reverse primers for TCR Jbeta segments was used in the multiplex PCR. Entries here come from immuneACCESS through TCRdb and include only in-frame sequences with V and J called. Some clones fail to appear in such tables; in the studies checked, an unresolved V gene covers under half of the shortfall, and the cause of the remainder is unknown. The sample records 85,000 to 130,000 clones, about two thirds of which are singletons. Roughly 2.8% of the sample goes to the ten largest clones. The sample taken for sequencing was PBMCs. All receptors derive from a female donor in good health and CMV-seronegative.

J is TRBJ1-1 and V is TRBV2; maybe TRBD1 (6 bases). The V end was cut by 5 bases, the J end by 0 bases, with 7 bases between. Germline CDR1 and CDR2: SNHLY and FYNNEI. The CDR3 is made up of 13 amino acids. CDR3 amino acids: CASSPGVNTEAFF. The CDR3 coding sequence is TGTGCCAGCAGTCCAGGGGTGAACACTGAAGCTTTCTTT. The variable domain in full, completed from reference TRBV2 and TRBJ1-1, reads EPEVTQTPSHQVTQMGQEVILRCVPISNHLYFYWYRQILGQKVEFLVSFYNNEISEKSEIFDDQFSVERPDGSNFTLKIRSTKLEDSAMYFCASSPGVNTEAFFGQGTRLTVV.

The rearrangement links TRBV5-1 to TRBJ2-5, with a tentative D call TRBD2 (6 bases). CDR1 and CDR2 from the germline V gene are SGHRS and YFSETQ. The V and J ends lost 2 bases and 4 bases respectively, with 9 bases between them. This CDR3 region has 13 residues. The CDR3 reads CASSLWRAETQYF. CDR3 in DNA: TGCGCCAGCAGCTTATGGAGGGCAGAGACCCAGTACTTC.

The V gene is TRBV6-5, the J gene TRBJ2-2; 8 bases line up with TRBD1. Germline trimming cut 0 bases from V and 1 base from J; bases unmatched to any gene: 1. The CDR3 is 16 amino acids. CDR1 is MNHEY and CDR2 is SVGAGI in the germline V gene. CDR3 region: CASSYSDRVNTGELFF. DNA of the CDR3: TGTGCCAGCAGTTACTCGGACAGGGTGAACACCGGGGAGCTGTTTTTT.

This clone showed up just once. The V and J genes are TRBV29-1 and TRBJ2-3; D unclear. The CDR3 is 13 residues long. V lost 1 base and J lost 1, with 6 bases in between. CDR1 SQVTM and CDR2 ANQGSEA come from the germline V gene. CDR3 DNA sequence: TGCAGCGTTGAAGCCCAGGGCACAGATACGCAGTATTTT. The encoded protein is CSVEAQGTDTQYF.

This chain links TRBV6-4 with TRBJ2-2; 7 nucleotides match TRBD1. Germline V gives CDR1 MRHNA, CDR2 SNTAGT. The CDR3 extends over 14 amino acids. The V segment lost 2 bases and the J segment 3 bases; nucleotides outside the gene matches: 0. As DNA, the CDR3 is TGTGCCAGCAGTGACAGGGGGCACACCGGGGAGCTGTTTTTT. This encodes CASSDRGHTGELFF.

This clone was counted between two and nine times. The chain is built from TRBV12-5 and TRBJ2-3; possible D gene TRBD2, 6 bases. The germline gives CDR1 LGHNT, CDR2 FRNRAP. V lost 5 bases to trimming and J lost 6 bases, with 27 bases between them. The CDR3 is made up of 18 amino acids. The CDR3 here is CASGAGLVISVTPDTQYF. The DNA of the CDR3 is TGTGCTAGTGGTGCGGGACTCGTTATCTCGGTTACCCCGGATACGCAGTATTTT. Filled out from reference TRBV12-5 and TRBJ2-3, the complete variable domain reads DARVTQTPRHKVTEMGQEVTMRCQPILGHNTVFWYRQTMMQGLELLAYFRNRAPLDDSGMPKDRFSAEMPDATLATLKIQPSEPRDSAVYFCASGAGLVISVTPDTQYFGPGTRLTVL.

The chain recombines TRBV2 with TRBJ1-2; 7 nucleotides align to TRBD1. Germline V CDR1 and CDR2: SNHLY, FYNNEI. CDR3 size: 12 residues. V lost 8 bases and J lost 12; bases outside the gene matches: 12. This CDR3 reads CASRRDRPFNTF. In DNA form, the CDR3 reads TGTGCCAGCCGCCGGGACAGACCCTTTAACACCTTC.

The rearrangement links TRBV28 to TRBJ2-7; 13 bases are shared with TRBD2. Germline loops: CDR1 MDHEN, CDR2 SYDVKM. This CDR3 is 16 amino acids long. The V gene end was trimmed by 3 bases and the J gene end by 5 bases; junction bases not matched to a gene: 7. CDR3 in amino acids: CASSFGTSGVPNEQYF. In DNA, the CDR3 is TGTGCCAGCAGTTTCGGGACTAGCGGGGTTCCTAACGAGCAGTACTTC.

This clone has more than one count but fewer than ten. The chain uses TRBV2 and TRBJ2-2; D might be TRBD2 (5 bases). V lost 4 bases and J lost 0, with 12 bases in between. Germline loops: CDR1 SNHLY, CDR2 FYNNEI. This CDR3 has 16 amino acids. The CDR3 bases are TGTGCCAGCAGTGTTTCAAGCGGAGCGAACACCGGGGAGCTGTTTTTT. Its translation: CASSVSSGANTGELFF.

As DNA, the CDR3 is TGTGCCAGCAGCGGTTTTATGGGACTAGCCCAAGAGACCCAGTACTTC. Protein: CASSGFMGLAQETQYF. The gene calls are TRBV9 and TRBJ2-5, with 9 bases that match TRBD2. Germline loops: CDR1 SGDLS, CDR2 YYNGEE. The CDR3 has 16 amino acids. The ends lost 3 bases at V and 1 base at J; junction bases unmatched: 7. Together with reference TRBV9 and TRBJ2-5, the CDR3 gives the full variable domain: DSGVTQTPKHLITATGQRVTLRCSPRSGDLSVYWYQQSLDQGLQFLIQYYNGEERAKGNILERFSAQQFPDLHSELNLSSLELGDSALYFCASSGFMGLAQETQYFGPGTRLLVL.

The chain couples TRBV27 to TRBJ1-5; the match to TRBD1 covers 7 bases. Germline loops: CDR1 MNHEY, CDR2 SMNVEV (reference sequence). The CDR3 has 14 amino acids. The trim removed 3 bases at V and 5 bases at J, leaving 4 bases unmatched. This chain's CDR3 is CASSLGRGDQPQHF. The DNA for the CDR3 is TGTGCCAGCAGTTTGGGCAGGGGGGATCAGCCCCAGCATTTT.

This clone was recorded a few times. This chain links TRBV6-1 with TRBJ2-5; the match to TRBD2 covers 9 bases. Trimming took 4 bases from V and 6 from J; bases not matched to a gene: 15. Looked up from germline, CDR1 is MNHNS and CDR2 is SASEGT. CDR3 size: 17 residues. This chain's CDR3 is CASSVRASGRKLKTQYF. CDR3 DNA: TGTGCCAGCAGTGTACGAGCAAGCGGGAGGAAACTGAAGACCCAGTACTTC.

Here the CDR3 reads CASSFSGQETQYF. DNA of the CDR3: TGTGCCAGCAGCTTCTCAGGTCAAGAGACCCAGTACTTC. V gene TRBV7-9 combines with J gene TRBJ2-5; unclear D gene. The germline gives CDR1 SEHNR, CDR2 FQNEAQ (reference sequence). The V and J ends lost 3 bases and 2 bases respectively, with 7 bases between them. CDR3 length equals 13 residues. Together with reference TRBV7-9 and TRBJ2-5, the CDR3 gives the full variable domain: DTGVSQNPRHKITKRGQNVTFRCDPISEHNRLYWYRQTLGQGPEFLTYFQNEAQLEKSRLLSDRFSAERPKGSFSTLEIQRTEQGDSAMYLCASSFSGQETQYFGPGTRLLVL.

CDR3 in amino acids: CASSLEFLGTGKETQYF. The DNA of the CDR3 is TGTGCCAGCAGCCTTGAGTTCTTAGGAACAGGGAAAGAGACCCAGTACTTC. The genes are TRBV5-5 and TRBJ2-5, with a weak D call TRBD1 (6 bases). This CDR3 is 17 amino acids long. V shed 4 bases and J shed 3 bases, with 22 bases lying between them. Germline V gene lookup returns CDR1 SGHKS and CDR2 YYEKEE (reference sequence).

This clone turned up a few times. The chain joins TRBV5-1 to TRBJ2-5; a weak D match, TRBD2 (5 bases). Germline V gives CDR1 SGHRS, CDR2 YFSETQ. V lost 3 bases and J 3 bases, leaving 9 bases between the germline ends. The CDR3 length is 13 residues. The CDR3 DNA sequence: TGCGCCAGCAGCTCACTAGTGGAAGAGACCCAGTACTTC. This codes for CASSSLVEETQYF. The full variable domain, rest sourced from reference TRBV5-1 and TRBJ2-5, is KAGVTQTPRYLIKTRGQQVTLSCSPISGHRSVSWYQQTPGQGLQFLFEYFSETQRNKGNFPGRFSGRQFSNSRSEMNVSTLELGDSALYLCASSSLVEETQYFGPGTRLLVL.

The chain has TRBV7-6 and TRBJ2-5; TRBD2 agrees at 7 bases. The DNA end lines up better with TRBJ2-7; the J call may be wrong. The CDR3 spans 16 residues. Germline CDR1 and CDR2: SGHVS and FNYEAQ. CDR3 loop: CASSLGPAGNSYEQYF. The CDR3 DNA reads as TGTGCCAGCAGCTTAGGTCCAGCGGGAAATTCCTACGAGCAGTACTTC.

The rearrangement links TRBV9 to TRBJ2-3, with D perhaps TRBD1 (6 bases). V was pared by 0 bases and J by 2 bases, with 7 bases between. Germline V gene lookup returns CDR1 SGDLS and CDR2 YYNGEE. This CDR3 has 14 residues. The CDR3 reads CASSVGGPTDTQYF. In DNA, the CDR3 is TGTGCCAGCAGCGTAGGGGGGCCCACAGATACGCAGTATTTT.

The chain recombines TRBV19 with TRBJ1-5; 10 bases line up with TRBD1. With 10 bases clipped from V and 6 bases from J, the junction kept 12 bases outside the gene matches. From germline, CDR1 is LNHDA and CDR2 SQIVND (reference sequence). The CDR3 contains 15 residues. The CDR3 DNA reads TGTGCCACCACACCCCGGGACAGGGGAGGTCAGCCCCAGCATTTT. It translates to CATTPRDRGGQPQHF.

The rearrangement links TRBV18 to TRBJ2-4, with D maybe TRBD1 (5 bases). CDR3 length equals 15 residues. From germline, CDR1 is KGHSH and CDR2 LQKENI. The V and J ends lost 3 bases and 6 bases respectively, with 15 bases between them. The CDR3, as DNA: TGTGCCAGCTCACCGGGGCCAGGTGGTATAAACATTCAGTACTTC. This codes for CASSPGPGGINIQYF.

CDR3 region: CASSFREKLFF. CDR3 in DNA: TGTGCCAGCAGCTTCCGGGAAAAACTGTTTTTT. The V gene is TRBV11-2, the J gene TRBJ1-4; no clear D gene. The germline CDR1 and CDR2 sequences are SGHAT and FQNNGV. V was clipped by 3 bases and J by 8 bases, with 4 bases between them. The CDR3 is 11 residues long.

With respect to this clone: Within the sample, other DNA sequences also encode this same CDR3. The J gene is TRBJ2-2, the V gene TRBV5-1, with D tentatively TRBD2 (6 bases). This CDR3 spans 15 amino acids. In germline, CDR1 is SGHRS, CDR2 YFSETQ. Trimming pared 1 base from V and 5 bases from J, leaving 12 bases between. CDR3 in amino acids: CASSLSGRGTGELFF. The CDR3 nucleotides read TGCGCCAGCAGCTTGTCGGGACGGGGGACCGGGGAGCTGTTTTTT.

The CDR3 spells CAGSNPTQYF. The CDR3 bases are TGTGCCGGTAGCAACCCGACCCAGTACTTC. This chain links TRBV9 with TRBJ2-5; D ambiguous. The germline CDR1 and CDR2 sequences are SGDLS and YYNGEE. The CDR3 is 10 amino acids. V shed 10 bases and J shed 7 bases, with 11 bases lying between them.

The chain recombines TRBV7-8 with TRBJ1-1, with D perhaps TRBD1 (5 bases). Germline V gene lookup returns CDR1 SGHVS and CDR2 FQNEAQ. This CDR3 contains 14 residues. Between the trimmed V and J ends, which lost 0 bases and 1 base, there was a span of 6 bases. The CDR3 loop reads CASSLAGQNTEAFF. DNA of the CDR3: TGTGCCAGCAGCTTAGCCGGACAGAACACTGAAGCTTTCTTT.

The CDR3 DNA sequence: TGTGCCAGCAGTGCGGGGGGACAGGGATGGCAGCCCCAGCATTTT. It is translated as CASSAGGQGWQPQHF. The V call is TRBV2, the J call TRBJ1-5, with TRBD1 matching over 9 bases. Germline V gene sequence: CDR1 SNHLY, CDR2 FYNNEI. This CDR3 comprises 15 residues. V shed 4 bases and J 7 bases; nucleotides not matched to a gene: 8.

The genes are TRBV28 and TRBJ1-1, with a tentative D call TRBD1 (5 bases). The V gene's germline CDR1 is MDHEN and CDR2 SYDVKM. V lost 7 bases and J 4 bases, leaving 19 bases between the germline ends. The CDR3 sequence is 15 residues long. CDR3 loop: CASIGTLEVRTEAFF. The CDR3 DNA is TGTGCCAGCATCGGGACTCTCGAGGTACGCACTGAAGCTTTCTTT.

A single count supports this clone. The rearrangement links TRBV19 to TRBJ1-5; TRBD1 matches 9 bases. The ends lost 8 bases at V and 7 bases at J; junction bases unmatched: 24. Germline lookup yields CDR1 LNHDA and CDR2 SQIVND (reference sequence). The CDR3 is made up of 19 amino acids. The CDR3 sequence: CASATVGDINRGRFQPQHF. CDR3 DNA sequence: TGTGCCAGTGCCACAGTCGGGGATATTAACAGGGGGCGCTTCCAGCCCCAGCATTTT. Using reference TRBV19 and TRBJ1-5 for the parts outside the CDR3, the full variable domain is DGGITQSPKYLFRKEGQNVTLSCEQNLNHDAMYWYRQDPGQGLRLIYYSQIVNDFQKGDIAEGYSVSREKKESFPLTVTSAQKNPTAFYLCASATVGDINRGRFQPQHFGDGTRLSIL.

The CDR3 sequence is CASSIPQGWTEAFF. The CDR3 region has the DNA TGTGCCAGTAGTATCCCCCAGGGGTGGACTGAAGCTTTCTTT. V and J are TRBV19 and TRBJ1-1, with D possibly TRBD1 on 6 matching bases. The length of the CDR3 is 14 residues. CDR1 and CDR2 from the germline V gene are LNHDA and SQIVND (reference sequence). V was shortened by 3 bases and J by 5 bases, with 13 bases between the two germline ends.